The 31 T cell receptor beta chains in this list originate from one sample, sequenced in a study of blood T cells in healthy people across ages. Using a J-beta primer mix together with a sample-barcoded 5' primer, a second PCR was run for about 7 to 12 cycles. One entry per CDR3 protein results from TCRdb running MiXCR on the 5' RACE reads. The sample contains some 1.6 million distinct CDR3 sequences, around 35% of which appear only once. Sequencing was carried out using blood. These receptors were collected from a woman in her 30s in good health.

V and J are TRBV20-1 and TRBJ2-7; a possible D gene is TRBD1 (7 bases). The CDR3 has 14 amino acids. Germline CDR1 is DFQATT and CDR2 is SNEGSKA (reference sequence). The ends were cut back, 6 bases at V and 4 bases at J, with 19 bases in the middle. CDR3 loop: CSASPEQGGYEQYF. The CDR3 nucleotides are TGCAGTGCCTCCCCGGAGCAGGGGGGTTACGAGCAGTACTTC.

The chain employs TRBV6-1 and TRBJ1-5; D not resolved. Germline CDR1 is MNHNS and CDR2 is SASEGT. V lost 1 base to trimming and J lost 5 bases, with 18 bases between them. The CDR3 runs to 17 residues. The chain's CDR3 is CASSEEADQRWDQPQHF. CDR3 nucleotide sequence: TGTGCCAGCAGTGAAGAAGCCGATCAACGGTGGGATCAGCCCCAGCATTTT.

The chain combines TRBV30 with TRBJ1-1; TRBD1 is a possible D gene (6 bases). CDR3 size: 13 residues. The V end lost 4 bases, the J end lost 0 bases, and 9 bases lay between the germline ends. The V gene's germline CDR1 is GTSNPN and CDR2 SVGIG (reference sequence). The DNA for the CDR3 is TGTGCCTGGACCGGACAGTTGAACACTGAAGCTTTCTTT. Its protein is CAWTGQLNTEAFF.

This clonotype was recorded a few times. V usage is TRBV28 and J usage is TRBJ2-7; D is unclear. The ends were cut back, 5 bases at V and 2 bases at J, with 25 bases in the middle. The CDR3 contains 18 residues. Germline CDR1 is MDHEN and CDR2 is SYDVKM. The CDR3 is CASSTFAYSPHGTYEQYF. Here the CDR3 DNA reads TGTGCCAGCAGTACATTTGCTTACTCCCCTCATGGCACCTACGAGCAGTACTTC.

Worth noting for this clonotype: A much larger clone lies one base from this, so it may be a read error. The chain combines TRBV7-9 with TRBJ1-2, with 7 bases matching TRBD1. Germline CDR1 is SEHNR and CDR2 is FQNEAQ (reference sequence). The CDR3 length is 14 residues. The DNA for the CDR3 is TGTGCCAGCGGCTTCGACAGGGCGTCCTATGGCTACACCTTC. This sequence encodes CASGFDRASYGYTF.

The V call is TRBV4-1, the J call TRBJ1-5; D unclear. Deletions cut 4 bases from V and 12 bases from J, with 16 bases between. The CDR3 covers 13 residues. The V gene's germline CDR1 is MGHRA and CDR2 YSYEKL. The CDR3 nucleotides read TGCGCCAGCAGCCTCCAGGCCGGCAGCCTCCAGCATTTT. It is translated as CASSLQAGSLQHF.

The chain carries TRBV6-4 and TRBJ2-1, with 11 bases identical to TRBD2. Germline V gives CDR1 MRHNA, CDR2 SNTAGT. The V gene end was trimmed by 3 bases and the J gene end by 3 bases; junction bases not matched to a gene: 7. There are 17 residues in the CDR3. This CDR3 is CASSETSGTVGYNEQFF. CDR3 bases: TGTGCCAGCAGTGAGACTAGCGGGACGGTCGGCTACAATGAGCAGTTCTTC.

The table lists this clonotype with a few counts. The V call is TRBV12-3 or TRBV12-4, the J call TRBJ2-7, with 10 bases that match TRBD1. The V gene end was trimmed by 3 bases and the J gene end by 4 bases; junction bases not matched to a gene: 6. The CDR3 totals 15 residues. The CDR3 DNA follows: TGTGCCAGCAGTTTTTCACGGACAGGGGGGTACGAGCAGTACTTC. Translating it yields CASSFSRTGGYEQYF.

This clonotype was seen only a few times. CDR3 DNA sequence: TGTGCCAGCCAACGGGGGGCACAGGACTCCTACGAGCAGTACTTC. Protein product: CASQRGAQDSYEQYF. The rearrangement joins TRBV2 to TRBJ2-7; D possibly corresponds to TRBD2 (7 bases). V lost 8 bases, J lost 0 bases, and 17 bases lay in between. Germline CDR1 and CDR2: SNHLY and FYNNEI. The CDR3 runs 15 residues.

Worth noting for this clonotype: Relative to the germline gene, one junction end is altered; a read error may explain this. DNA of the CDR3: TGTGCCAGCAGTTTGACGACCGGACTGGCGGACGCTAGCACAGCTACGCAGTATTTT. Amino acids: CASSLTTGLADASTATQYF. V is TRBV25-1 and J is TRBJ2-3; perhaps TRBD2 as D (5 bases). This CDR3 has 19 residues. Germline values: CDR1 MGHDK, CDR2 SYGVNS.

In this sample, this clonotype turned up a few times. This sequence joins TRBV7-8 and TRBJ2-1; D not certain. The CDR3 length is 14 residues. Trimming pared 1 base from V and 5 bases from J, leaving 9 bases between. Looked up from germline, CDR1 is SGHVS and CDR2 is FQNEAQ. The CDR3 spells CASSLVVKNNEQFF. The CDR3 DNA follows: TGTGCCAGCAGCTTAGTAGTCAAAAACAATGAGCAGTTCTTC.

V and J are TRBV19 and TRBJ1-5; D is undetermined. Germline V gene sequence: CDR1 LNHDA, CDR2 SQIVND (reference sequence). This CDR3 contains 13 residues. The V end was cut by 0 bases, the J end by 6 bases, with 6 bases between. This CDR3 is CASSIDLVQPQHF. CDR3 nucleotides: TGTGCCAGTAGTATAGATCTGGTTCAGCCCCAGCATTTT.

This clonotype was found a few times. The rearrangement joins TRBV20-1 to TRBJ2-7, with 9 bases identical to TRBD1. This CDR3 spans 15 amino acids. CDR1 and CDR2 (germline): DFQATT, SNEGSKA (reference sequence). V lost 0 bases and J lost 0; bases outside the gene matches: 3. The CDR3 sequence: CSARDGTGRSYEQYF. The DNA for the CDR3 is TGCAGTGCTAGAGATGGGACAGGGCGCTCCTACGAGCAGTACTTC.

This chain connects TRBV6-5 to TRBJ1-5, with D possibly TRBD1 on 5 matching bases. Trimming cost V 0 bases and J 6 bases, with 33 bases left between them. The CDR3 length is 22 residues. CDR1 MNHEY and CDR2 SVGAGI come from the germline V gene. The CDR3 here is CASSYSRQKEGTKETPSQPQHF. In DNA form, the CDR3 reads TGTGCCAGCAGTTACTCGCGACAGAAGGAGGGGACGAAAGAGACTCCTTCTCAGCCCCAGCATTTT.

The chain uses TRBV7-9 and TRBJ2-6; no definite D call. V was pared by 10 bases and J by 1 base, with 5 bases between. Germline V gives CDR1 SEHNR, CDR2 FQNEAQ (reference sequence). The CDR3 extends over 12 amino acids. The CDR3 here is CAIGSGANVLTF. The DNA of the CDR3 is TGTGCCATCGGGTCTGGGGCCAACGTCCTGACTTTC.

This rearrangement joins TRBV9 to TRBJ2-4; D is unclear. Germline V gene data show CDR1 as SGDLS and CDR2 as YYNGEE. Deletions cut 3 bases from V and 0 bases from J, with 7 bases between. The CDR3 loop spans 14 amino acids. This CDR3 is CASSAKEAKNIQYF. CDR3 nucleotides: TGTGCCAGCAGCGCCAAGGAAGCCAAAAACATTCAGTACTTC. Looking up the rest from reference TRBV9 and TRBJ2-4 gives the full variable domain: DSGVTQTPKHLITATGQRVTLRCSPRSGDLSVYWYQQSLDQGLQFLIQYYNGEERAKGNILERFSAQQFPDLHSELNLSSLELGDSALYFCASSAKEAKNIQYFGAGTRLSVL.

The gene calls are TRBV6-2 or TRBV6-3 and TRBJ2-4; no clear D gene. CDR3 length equals 14 residues. CDR1 is MNHEY, CDR2 SVGEGT, per germline. Trimming cost V 4 bases and J 7 bases, with 14 bases left between them. CDR3 amino acids: CASSLDGLVNIQYF. DNA for the CDR3: TGTGCCAGCAGTTTGGACGGCCTAGTCAACATTCAGTACTTC.

This clonotype was observed a few times. The chain has TRBV4-1 and TRBJ1-1; D remains ambiguous. CDR3 length equals 13 residues. Germline V lookup: CDR1 MGHRA, CDR2 YSYEKL. Deletions cut 10 bases from V and 0 bases from J, with 12 bases between. The CDR3 loop is CAIQDGLNTEAFF. The CDR3, as DNA: TGCGCCATCCAGGACGGGCTGAACACTGAAGCTTTCTTT.

As to this clonotype: A much larger clonotype is one base distant, so this may be a read error. The V call is TRBV7-2, the J call TRBJ2-5; 12 positions match TRBD1. The germline V gene encodes CDR1 SGHTA and CDR2 FQGNSA. V lost 5 bases, J lost 11 bases, and 12 bases stayed unmatched. CDR3 size: 15 residues. As DNA, the CDR3 is TGTGCCAGCAGCGTGGGGACAGGGGGCGTGAAGGAGCAGTACTTC. Protein: CASSVGTGGVKEQYF.

The chain employs TRBV7-9 and TRBJ2-3; unclear D gene. Between the trimmed V and J ends, which lost 5 bases and 2 bases, there was a span of 20 bases. Germline V CDR1 and CDR2: SEHNR, FQNEAQ (reference sequence). This CDR3 is built from 17 residues. This CDR3 is CASSISPRPYVTDTQYF. CDR3 DNA: TGTGCCAGCAGCATCTCGCCTAGACCTTATGTCACAGATACGCAGTATTTT.

The chain recombines TRBV3-1 with TRBJ1-6; D perhaps matches TRBD1 (5 bases). V shed 3 bases and J shed 6 bases, with 15 bases lying between them. Germline assignment: CDR1 LGHDT and CDR2 YNNKEL (reference sequence). The CDR3 spans 16 residues. The CDR3 region has the DNA TGTGCCAGCAGCCATCGGGGCCAGGGCTGTAATTCACCCCTCCACTTT. Translation gives CASSHRGQGCNSPLHF.

As regards this clonotype: At one boundary the junction diverges from the germline segment, which might be a read error. The chain uses TRBV7-9 and TRBJ2-5; D not resolved. Germline-derived CDR1 and CDR2 are SEHNR and FQNEAQ (reference sequence). CDR3 length: 14 amino acids. The CDR3 loop reads CASSSPTYQETRYF. As DNA, the CDR3 is TGTGCCAGCAGTTCCCCCACGTACCAAGAGACCCGGTACTTC.

This clonotype has a handful of counts. The rearrangement links TRBV6-5 to TRBJ2-1, with TRBD2 matching over 8 bases. This CDR3 region has 19 residues. The germline gives CDR1 MNHEY, CDR2 SVGAGI. The V gene end was trimmed by 4 bases and the J gene end by 2 bases; junction bases not matched to a gene: 16. DNA of the CDR3: TGTGCCAGCAGTTCCCCTCAGCGGGGGACTCTCATTACCTACAATGAGCAGTTCTTC. Translation: CASSSPQRGTLITYNEQFF.

This clonotype has more than one count but fewer than ten. The rearrangement joins TRBV20-1 to TRBJ2-5; D is possibly TRBD1 (6 bases). The CDR3 sequence is 14 residues long. CDR1 and CDR2 from the germline V gene are DFQATT and SNEGSKA (reference sequence). Trimming took off 4 bases at V and 3 bases at J, with 15 bases between the two ends. The CDR3 loop is CSATPDRPKETQYF. CDR3 sequence (DNA): TGCAGTGCTACACCCGACAGGCCGAAAGAGACCCAGTACTTC.

The rearrangement uses TRBV27 and TRBJ2-7; D might be TRBD1 (5 bases). The DNA matches TRBJ2-5 better at its end, which makes the J call doubtful. The germline V gene has CDR1 MNHEY and CDR2 SMNVEV (reference sequence). The CDR3 contains 11 residues. The CDR3 DNA follows: TGTGCCACCACAGCAGGGGAGACCCAGTACTTC. Its translation is CATTAGETQYF.

A few counts support this clonotype. The gene calls are TRBV5-1 and TRBJ2-7; D is tentatively TRBD1 or TRBD2 (5 bases each). CDR3 length: 15 residues. Looked up from germline, CDR1 is SGHRS and CDR2 is YFSETQ. V was pared by 0 bases and J by 0 bases, with 10 bases between. CDR3: CASSLVGGYSYEQYF. The CDR3 bases are TGCGCCAGCAGCTTGGTTGGGGGATACTCCTACGAGCAGTACTTC.

This sequence joins TRBV28 and TRBJ1-5; D perhaps matches TRBD1 (6 bases). The V end lost 7 bases, the J end lost 0 bases, and 16 bases lay between the germline ends. The germline V gene encodes CDR1 MDHEN and CDR2 SYDVKM. The CDR3 length is 16 residues. The CDR3 DNA sequence: TGTGCCAGCACCTTGGAGGGGGGGCGTAGCAATCAGCCCCAGCATTTT. It encodes CASTLEGGRSNQPQHF.

The rearrangement uses TRBV15 and TRBJ2-5, with TRBD1 identical over 8 bases. The CDR3 runs 19 residues. The germline V gene encodes CDR1 LNHNV and CDR2 YYDKDF (reference sequence). V shed 1 base and J 9 bases; nucleotides not matched to a gene: 22. The CDR3 DNA follows: TGTGCCACCAGCAGAGCATTGGGACAGGTTATAAGACTAGAGATGGCCCAGTACTTC. Protein: CATSRALGQVIRLEMAQYF.

The V call is TRBV3-1, the J call TRBJ2-7; TRBD2 agrees at 8 bases. The end of the DNA fits TRBJ2-5 better, so the J call may be wrong. The CDR3 is 16 amino acids. CDR1 and CDR2 (germline): LGHDT, YNNKEL (reference sequence). The CDR3 loop reads CASSQGVAGLGETQYF. The CDR3 coding sequence is TGTGCCAGCAGCCAAGGGGTAGCGGGATTGGGGGAGACCCAGTACTTC.

This clonotype was picked up a small number of times. The junction departs from the called germline gene at one end, perhaps through a read error. The rearrangement links TRBV5-1 to TRBJ1-5; possibly TRBD1 for D (6 bases). This CDR3 has 15 amino acids. CDR1 is SGHRS and CDR2 is YFSETQ in the germline V gene. The CDR3 spells CASSLGTERNQPQHF. For the CDR3, the DNA is TGCGCCAGCAGCTTGGGGACAGAACGAAATCAGCCTCAGCATTTT.

This clonotype has a handful of counts. The chain is built from TRBV13 and TRBJ1-1, with 10 bases aligning to TRBD1. This CDR3 is built from 14 residues. The V and J ends lost 6 bases and 7 bases, in that order; junction bases with no gene match: 8. CDR1 PRHDT and CDR2 FYEKMQ come from the germline V gene (reference sequence). CDR3 sequence (DNA): TGTGCCAGCAGTCCTGGGACAGGGGTCAGTGAAGCTTTCTTT. Translation: CASSPGTGVSEAFF.